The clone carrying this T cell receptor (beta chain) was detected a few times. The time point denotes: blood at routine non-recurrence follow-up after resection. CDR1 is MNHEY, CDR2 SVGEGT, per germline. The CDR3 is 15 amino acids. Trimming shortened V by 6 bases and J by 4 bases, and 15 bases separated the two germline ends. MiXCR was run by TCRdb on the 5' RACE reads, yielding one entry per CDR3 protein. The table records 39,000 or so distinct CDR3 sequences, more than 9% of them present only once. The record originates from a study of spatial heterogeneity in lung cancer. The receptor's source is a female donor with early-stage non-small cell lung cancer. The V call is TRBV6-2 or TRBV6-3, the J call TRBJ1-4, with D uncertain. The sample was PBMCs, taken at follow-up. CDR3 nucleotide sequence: TGTGCCAGCAGCTATCTTGGACGTGGTAATGAAAAACTGTTTTTT. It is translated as CASSYLGRGNEKLFF.